This T cell receptor (beta chain) was retrieved from a study of T cell changes during pregnancy in multiple sclerosis. Trimming took 6 bases from V and 4 from J, leaving 10 bases between them. The CDR3 covers 13 residues. Germline CDR1 and CDR2: WNHNN and SYGVQD (reference sequence). Method: immunoSEQ multiplex PCR; TCRdb's copy keeps in-frame clones and lacks some. The sample shows some 100,000 clones, 85% to 95% of them seen only once. The V gene is TRBV10-1, the J gene TRBJ2-1; D is possibly TRBD1 (6 bases). This sequence originates from a female donor with multiple sclerosis, enrolled in a pregnancy study. The specimen was peripheral blood, collected in the second trimester of pregnancy. The CDR3 sequence is CASRGRGYNEQFF. CDR3 DNA: TGCGCCAGCAGAGGCAGGGGATACAATGAGCAGTTCTTC.